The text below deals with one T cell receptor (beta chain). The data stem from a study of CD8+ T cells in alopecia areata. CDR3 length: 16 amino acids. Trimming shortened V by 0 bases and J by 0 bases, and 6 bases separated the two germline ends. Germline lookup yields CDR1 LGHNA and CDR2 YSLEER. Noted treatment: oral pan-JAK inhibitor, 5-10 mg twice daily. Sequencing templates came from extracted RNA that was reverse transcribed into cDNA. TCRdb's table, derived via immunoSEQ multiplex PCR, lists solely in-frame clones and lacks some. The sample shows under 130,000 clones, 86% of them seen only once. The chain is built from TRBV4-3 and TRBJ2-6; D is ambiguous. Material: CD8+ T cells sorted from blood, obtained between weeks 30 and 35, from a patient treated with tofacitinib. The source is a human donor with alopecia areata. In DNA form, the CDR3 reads TGCGCCAGCAGCCAAGAGCCCTTCTCTGGGGCCAACGTCCTGACTTTC. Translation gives CASSQEPFSGANVLTF.